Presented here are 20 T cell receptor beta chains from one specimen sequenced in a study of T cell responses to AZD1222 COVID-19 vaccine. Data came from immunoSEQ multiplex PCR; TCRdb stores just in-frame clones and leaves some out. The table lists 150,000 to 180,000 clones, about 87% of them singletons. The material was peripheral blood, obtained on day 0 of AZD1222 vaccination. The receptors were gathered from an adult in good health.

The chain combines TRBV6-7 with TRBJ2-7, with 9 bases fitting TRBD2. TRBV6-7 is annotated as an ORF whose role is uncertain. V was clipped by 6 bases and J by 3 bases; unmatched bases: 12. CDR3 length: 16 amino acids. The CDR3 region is CASSNSPSGEHYEQYF. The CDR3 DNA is TGTGCCAGCAGCAATTCTCCTAGCGGGGAGCACTACGAGCAGTACTTC.

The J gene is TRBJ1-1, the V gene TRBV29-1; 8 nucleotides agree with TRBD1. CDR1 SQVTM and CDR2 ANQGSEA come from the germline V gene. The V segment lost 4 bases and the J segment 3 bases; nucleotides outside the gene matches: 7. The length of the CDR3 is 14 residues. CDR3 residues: CSVGQGIGDTEAFF. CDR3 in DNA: TGCAGCGTTGGACAGGGGATTGGAGACACTGAAGCTTTCTTT. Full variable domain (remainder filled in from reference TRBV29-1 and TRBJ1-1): SAVISQKPSRDICQRGTSLTIQCQVDSQVTMMFWYRQQPGQSLTLIATANQGSEATYESGFVIDKFPISRPNLTFSTLTVSNMSPEDSSIYLCSVGQGIGDTEAFFGQGTRLTVV.

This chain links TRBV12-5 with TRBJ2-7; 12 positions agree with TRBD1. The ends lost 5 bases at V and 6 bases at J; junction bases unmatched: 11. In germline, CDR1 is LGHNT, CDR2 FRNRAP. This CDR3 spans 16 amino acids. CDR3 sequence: CASGQSSGTGGLEQYF. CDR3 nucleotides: TGTGCTAGTGGTCAATCATCCGGGACAGGGGGCCTCGAGCAGTACTTC.

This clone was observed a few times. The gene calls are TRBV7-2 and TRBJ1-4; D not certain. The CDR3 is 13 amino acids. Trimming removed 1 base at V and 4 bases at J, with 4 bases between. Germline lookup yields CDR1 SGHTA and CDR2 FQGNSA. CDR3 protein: CASSLVNNEKLFF. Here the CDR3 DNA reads TGTGCCAGCAGCTTAGTTAATAATGAAAAACTGTTTTTT.

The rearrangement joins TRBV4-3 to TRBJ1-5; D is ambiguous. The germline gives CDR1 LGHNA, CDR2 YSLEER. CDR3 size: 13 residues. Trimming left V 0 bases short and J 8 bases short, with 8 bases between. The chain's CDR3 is CASSQDKVKPQHF. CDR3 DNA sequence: TGCGCCAGCAGCCAAGATAAGGTCAAGCCCCAGCATTTT.

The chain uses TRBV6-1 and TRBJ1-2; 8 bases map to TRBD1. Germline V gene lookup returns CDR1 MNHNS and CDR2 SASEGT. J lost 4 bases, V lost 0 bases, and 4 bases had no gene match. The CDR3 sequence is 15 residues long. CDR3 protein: CASSEAAGGGYGYTF. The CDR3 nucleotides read TGTGCCAGCAGTGAAGCCGCAGGGGGCGGCTATGGCTACACCTTC.

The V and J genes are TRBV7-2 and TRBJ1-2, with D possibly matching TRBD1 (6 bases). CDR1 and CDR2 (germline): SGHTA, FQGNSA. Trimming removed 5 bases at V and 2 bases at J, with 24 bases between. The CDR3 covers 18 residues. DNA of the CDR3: TGTGCCAGCAGCCCAGGGTTGGGGGGCGCGGTTCAAAACTATGGCTACACCTTC. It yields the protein CASSPGLGGAVQNYGYTF.

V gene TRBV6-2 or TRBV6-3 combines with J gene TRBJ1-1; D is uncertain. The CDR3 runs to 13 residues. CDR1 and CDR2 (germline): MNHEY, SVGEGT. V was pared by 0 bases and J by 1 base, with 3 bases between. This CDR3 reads CASSYSRNTEAFF. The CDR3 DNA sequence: TGTGCCAGCAGTTACTCGCGGAACACTGAAGCTTTCTTT.

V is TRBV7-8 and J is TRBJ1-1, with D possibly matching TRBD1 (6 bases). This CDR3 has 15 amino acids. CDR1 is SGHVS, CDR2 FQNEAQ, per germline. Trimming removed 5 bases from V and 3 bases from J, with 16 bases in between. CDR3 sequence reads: CASSPRGGTYTEAFF. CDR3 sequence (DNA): TGTGCCAGCAGCCCTAGAGGGGGGACGTACACTGAAGCTTTCTTT.

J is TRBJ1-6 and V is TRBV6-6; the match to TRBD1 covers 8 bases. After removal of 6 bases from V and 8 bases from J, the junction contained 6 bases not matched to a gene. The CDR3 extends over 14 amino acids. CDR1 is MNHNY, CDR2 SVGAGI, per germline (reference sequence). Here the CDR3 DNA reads TGTGCCAGCAGCCCACAGGGGGGGGATTCACCCCTCCACTTT. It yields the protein CASSPQGGDSPLHF.

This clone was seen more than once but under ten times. The chain's CDR3 is CASSSPISRETQYF. The CDR3 DNA is TGTGCCAGCAGCTCCCCTATCTCAAGAGAGACCCAGTACTTC. The chain couples TRBV5-4 to TRBJ2-5, with D uncertain. The CDR3 is 14 amino acids. The germline V and J ends were trimmed by 3 bases and 4 bases, with 13 bases remaining between them. In germline, CDR1 is SGHNT, CDR2 YYREEE (reference sequence). The full variable domain, its missing parts supplied by reference TRBV5-4 and TRBJ2-5, is ETGVTQSPTHLIKTRGQQVTLRCSSQSGHNTVSWYQQALGQGPQFIFQYYREEENGRGNFPPRFSGLQFPNYSSELNVNALELDDSALYLCASSSPISRETQYFGPGTRLLVL.

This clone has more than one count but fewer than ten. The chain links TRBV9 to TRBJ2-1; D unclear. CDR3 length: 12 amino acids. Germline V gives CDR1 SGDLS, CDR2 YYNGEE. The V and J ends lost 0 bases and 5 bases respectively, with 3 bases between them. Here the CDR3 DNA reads TGTGCCAGCAGCGTAGGAGACAATGAGCAGTTCTTC. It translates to CASSVGDNEQFF.

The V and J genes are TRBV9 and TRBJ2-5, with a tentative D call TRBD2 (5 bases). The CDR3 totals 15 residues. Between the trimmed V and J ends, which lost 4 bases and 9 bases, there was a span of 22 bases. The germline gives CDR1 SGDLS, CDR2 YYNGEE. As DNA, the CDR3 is TGTGCCAGCAGCCCTCTAAGCGGTTTGGGTGTGGCCCAGTACTTC. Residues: CASSPLSGLGVAQYF.

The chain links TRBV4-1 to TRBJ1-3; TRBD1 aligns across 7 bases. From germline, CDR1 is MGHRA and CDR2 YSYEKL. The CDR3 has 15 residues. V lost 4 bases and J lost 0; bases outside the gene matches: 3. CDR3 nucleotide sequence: TGCGCCAGCAGCCCGGGACAGCTCTCTGGAAACACCATATATTTT. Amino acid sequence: CASSPGQLSGNTIYF.

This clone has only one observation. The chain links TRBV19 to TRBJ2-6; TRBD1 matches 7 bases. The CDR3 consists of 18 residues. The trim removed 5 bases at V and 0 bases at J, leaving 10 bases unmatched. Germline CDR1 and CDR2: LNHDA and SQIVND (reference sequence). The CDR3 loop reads CASSSVGTAASGANVLTF. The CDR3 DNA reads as TGTGCCAGTAGTTCTGTCGGGACAGCCGCCTCTGGGGCCAACGTCCTGACTTTC.

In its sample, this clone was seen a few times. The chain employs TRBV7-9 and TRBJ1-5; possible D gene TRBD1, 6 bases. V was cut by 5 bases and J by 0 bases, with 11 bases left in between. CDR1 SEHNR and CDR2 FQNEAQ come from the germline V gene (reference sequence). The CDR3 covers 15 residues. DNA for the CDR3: TGTGCCAGCAGCCCAGGGGATTCTAGCAATCAGCCCCAGCATTTT. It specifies CASSPGDSSNQPQHF.

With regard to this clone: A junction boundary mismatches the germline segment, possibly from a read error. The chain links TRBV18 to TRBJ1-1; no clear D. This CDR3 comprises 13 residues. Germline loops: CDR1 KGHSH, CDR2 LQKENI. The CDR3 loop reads CASLPRNGLEAFF. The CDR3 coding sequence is TGTGCCAGCTTACCAAGGAACGGCCTAGAAGCTTTCTTT. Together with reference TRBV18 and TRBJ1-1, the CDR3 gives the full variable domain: NAGVMQNPRHLVRRRGQEARLRCSPMKGHSHVYWYRQLPEEGLKFMVYLQKENIIDESGMPKERFSAEFPKEGPSILRIQQVVRGDSAAYFCASLPRNGLEAFFGQGTRLTVV.

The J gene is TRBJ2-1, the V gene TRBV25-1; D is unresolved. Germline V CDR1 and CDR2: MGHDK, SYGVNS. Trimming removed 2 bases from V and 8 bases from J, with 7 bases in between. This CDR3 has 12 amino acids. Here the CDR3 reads CASSEGSDEQFF. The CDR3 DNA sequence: TGTGCCAGCAGTGAAGGTTCCGATGAGCAGTTCTTC.

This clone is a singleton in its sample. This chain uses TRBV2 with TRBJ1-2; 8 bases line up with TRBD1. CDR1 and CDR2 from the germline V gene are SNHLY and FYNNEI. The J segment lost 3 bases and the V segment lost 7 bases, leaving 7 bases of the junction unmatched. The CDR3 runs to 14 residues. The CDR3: CASKQGVEYYGYTF. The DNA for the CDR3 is TGTGCCAGCAAACAGGGGGTGGAGTACTATGGCTACACCTTC.

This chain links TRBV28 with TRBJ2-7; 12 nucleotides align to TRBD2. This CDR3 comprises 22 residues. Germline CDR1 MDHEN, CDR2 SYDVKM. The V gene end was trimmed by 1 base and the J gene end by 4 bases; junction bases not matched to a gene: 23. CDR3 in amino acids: CASSLYYINHLARLAGEYEQYF. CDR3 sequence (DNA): TGTGCCAGCAGTTTATACTATATTAACCATCTGGCGCGACTAGCGGGGGAGTACGAGCAGTACTTC.